A selection of T cell receptor beta chains follows, all from one sample in a study of cytomegalovirus exposure and HLA in healthy donors. Some clones are missing from TCRdb's copy, which holds only in-frame ones; the method was immunoSEQ multiplex PCR. The sample includes over 250,000 clones, 72% of them seen just once. Material: PBMCs. The receptors were gathered from a female donor in good health and CMV-seronegative. CDR3s include the opening cysteine and the closing phenylalanine or tryptophan. Fields, in order: J gene, clone size, D gene, V gene, CDR3 DNA, CDR3 protein. D genes are given only for firm matches. Clone size is stated in some rows and not others, as once, few, many or a class when expanded.

j_call: TRBJ2-2; clone_size: few; d_call: TRBD2; v_call: TRBV6-5; cdr3_nt: TGTGCCAGCAGTTACCCTAGCGGGAGTGCGACCGGGGAGCTGTTTTTT; cdr3_aa: CASSYPSGSATGELFF
j_call: TRBJ2-7; clone_size: -; d_call: -; v_call: TRBV28; cdr3_nt: TGTGCCAGCAGTTCCGGCCGCGGCGTCGAGCAGTACTTC; cdr3_aa: CASSSGRGVEQYF
j_call: TRBJ1-1; clone_size: -; d_call: -; v_call: TRBV28; cdr3_nt: TGTGCCAGCAGTTTATTACAGAATATGAACACTGAAGCTTTCTTT; cdr3_aa: CASSLLQNMNTEAFF
j_call: TRBJ2-3; clone_size: once; d_call: TRBD1; v_call: TRBV5-1; cdr3_nt: TGCGCCAGCAGCTCTTCGACAGGGCGCCCGGATACGCAGTATTTT; cdr3_aa: CASSSSTGRPDTQYF
j_call: TRBJ2-4; clone_size: -; d_call: -; v_call: TRBV6-5; cdr3_nt: TGTGCCAGCAGTTACAGGGAGAAAAACATTCAGTACTTC; cdr3_aa: CASSYREKNIQYF
j_call: TRBJ2-1; clone_size: few; d_call: TRBD2; v_call: TRBV7-6; cdr3_nt: TGTGCCAGCAGCTTAGCGCGCGGGGGGGAGCAGTTCTTC; cdr3_aa: CASSLARGGEQFF
j_call: TRBJ1-4; clone_size: -; d_call: -; v_call: TRBV7-2; cdr3_nt: TGTGCCAGCAGCGAAAGAGGTGAAAAACTGTTTTTT; cdr3_aa: CASSERGEKLFF
j_call: TRBJ1-5; clone_size: -; d_call: -; v_call: TRBV16; cdr3_nt: TGTGCCAGCAGCCAAGGTGGTAGTAAGCCCCAGCATTTT; cdr3_aa: CASSQGGSKPQHF
j_call: TRBJ2-1; clone_size: -; d_call: TRBD1; v_call: TRBV5-1; cdr3_nt: TGCGCCAGCAGCGTCTCCGGGACAGGGACCGTCGAGCAGTTCTTC; cdr3_aa: CASSVSGTGTVEQFF
j_call: TRBJ2-7; clone_size: -; d_call: TRBD2; v_call: TRBV2; cdr3_nt: TGTGCCAGCAGGATGCTAGCGGGATCCCCTAACGAGCAGTACTTC; cdr3_aa: CASRMLAGSPNEQYF
j_call: TRBJ1-1; clone_size: once; d_call: -; v_call: TRBV12-5; cdr3_nt: TGTGCTAGTGGTTTGCGACTTAGGGGATCCACTGAAGCTTTCTTT; cdr3_aa: CASGLRLRGSTEAFF
j_call: TRBJ2-7; clone_size: -; d_call: -; v_call: TRBV6-1; cdr3_nt: TGTGCCAGCAGTGAAGAAGGGGCCAGGGTGCGGGAGCAGTACTTC; cdr3_aa: CASSEEGARVREQYF
j_call: TRBJ2-3; clone_size: -; d_call: -; v_call: TRBV4-1; cdr3_nt: TGCGCCAGCAGCCAAGAACGACAGGTTTCAGATACGCAGTATTTT; cdr3_aa: CASSQERQVSDTQYF
j_call: TRBJ1-1; clone_size: -; d_call: -; v_call: TRBV7-9; cdr3_nt: TGTGCCAGCAGCCTTTTGACATTTAGGAACACTGAAGCTTTCTTT; cdr3_aa: CASSLLTFRNTEAFF
j_call: TRBJ2-1; clone_size: -; d_call: TRBD2; v_call: TRBV11-2; cdr3_nt: TGTGCCAGCAGCAACCTAGCGGGAGGGGATTACAATGAGCAGTTCTTC; cdr3_aa: CASSNLAGGDYNEQFF
j_call: TRBJ2-7; clone_size: -; d_call: -; v_call: TRBV4-1; cdr3_nt: TGCGCCAGCAGCCTAGCCTTAGCGGACTCCTACGAGCAGTACTTC; cdr3_aa: CASSLALADSYEQYF
j_call: TRBJ2-2; clone_size: -; d_call: TRBD2; v_call: TRBV2; cdr3_nt: TGTGCCAGCAGGGCCGGGACTACGAACACCGGGGAGCTGTTTTTT; cdr3_aa: CASRAGTTNTGELFF
j_call: TRBJ1-4; clone_size: -; d_call: -; v_call: TRBV18; cdr3_nt: TGTGCCAGCTCGCGGACAGACCCAACTAATGAAAAACTGTTTTTT; cdr3_aa: CASSRTDPTNEKLFF
j_call: TRBJ2-3; clone_size: -; d_call: TRBD2; v_call: TRBV7-2; cdr3_nt: TGTGCCAGCAGCTTAACAGCGGGAGTCACAGATACGCAGTATTTT; cdr3_aa: CASSLTAGVTDTQYF
j_call: TRBJ2-1; clone_size: few; d_call: TRBD2; v_call: TRBV7-9; cdr3_nt: TGTGCCAGCAGCTTCGCCGCACGGTTAGCGGGATCCGAGCAGTTCTTC; cdr3_aa: CASSFAARLAGSEQFF
j_call: TRBJ2-3; clone_size: -; d_call: TRBD2; v_call: TRBV5-6; cdr3_nt: TGTGCCAGCAGCTCCGGACTAGCGGGAGCAGATACGCAGTATTTT; cdr3_aa: CASSSGLAGADTQYF
j_call: TRBJ1-5; clone_size: -; d_call: -; v_call: TRBV2; cdr3_nt: TGTGCCAGCAAGGACAGCGGCAATCAGCCCCAGCATTTT; cdr3_aa: CASKDSGNQPQHF
j_call: TRBJ2-7; clone_size: -; d_call: -; v_call: TRBV7-9; cdr3_nt: TGTGCCAGCAGCTTACTAGGTAACGAGCAGTACTTC; cdr3_aa: CASSLLGNEQYF
j_call: TRBJ2-1; clone_size: -; d_call: TRBD2; v_call: TRBV2; cdr3_nt: TGTGCCAGCAGCCGTCTGGCTAGCGGGGGTAATGAGCAGTTCTTC; cdr3_aa: CASSRLASGGNEQFF
j_call: TRBJ1-5; clone_size: -; d_call: -; v_call: TRBV4-2; cdr3_nt: TGTGCCAGCAGCCAAGGGCAGAATCAGCCCCAGCATTTT; cdr3_aa: CASSQGQNQPQHF
j_call: TRBJ2-3; clone_size: -; d_call: TRBD2; v_call: TRBV11-2; cdr3_nt: TGTGCCAGCAGCTTAGGAGTAGCGGGAGGCACAGATACGCAGTATTTT; cdr3_aa: CASSLGVAGGTDTQYF
j_call: TRBJ2-1; clone_size: -; d_call: TRBD1; v_call: TRBV11-3; cdr3_nt: TGTGCCAGCAGCGATAAGGGGGCCCCGAGCTCCTACAATGAGCAGTTCTTC; cdr3_aa: CASSDKGAPSSYNEQFF
j_call: TRBJ1-1; clone_size: -; d_call: TRBD1; v_call: TRBV7-9; cdr3_nt: TGTGCCAGCAGCACGACAGGGGCGAACACTGAAGCTTTCTTT; cdr3_aa: CASSTTGANTEAFF
j_call: TRBJ2-7; clone_size: -; d_call: TRBD2; v_call: TRBV4-2; cdr3_nt: TGTGCCAGCAGCCAAGATCTGGGACTAGCGGGAGGCCTCGAGCAGTACTTC; cdr3_aa: CASSQDLGLAGGLEQYF
j_call: TRBJ2-7; clone_size: -; d_call: -; v_call: TRBV5-1; cdr3_nt: TGCGCCAGCAGCTCGGGACACGACTACGAGCAGTACTTC; cdr3_aa: CASSSGHDYEQYF
j_call: TRBJ1-2; clone_size: -; d_call: -; v_call: TRBV9; cdr3_nt: TGTGCCAGCAGCGTAGCTCCTGAGGGCTACACCTTC; cdr3_aa: CASSVAPEGYTF
j_call: TRBJ2-5; clone_size: -; d_call: TRBD2; v_call: TRBV5-1; cdr3_nt: TGCGCCAGCAGCTCGACTGGGACTAGCGGGAGTTTGGAGACCCAGTACTTC; cdr3_aa: CASSSTGTSGSLETQYF
j_call: TRBJ2-1; clone_size: few; d_call: TRBD2; v_call: TRBV5-1; cdr3_nt: TGCGCCAGCAGCCGGGAGGTTTTGACTAGCGGGACTGGCGAGCAGTTCTTC; cdr3_aa: CASSREVLTSGTGEQFF
j_call: TRBJ2-1; clone_size: -; d_call: -; v_call: TRBV6-1; cdr3_nt: TGTGCCAGCAGAGTACTAGCCCTCGAGTGGAATGAGCAGTTCTTC; cdr3_aa: CASRVLALEWNEQFF
j_call: TRBJ1-1; clone_size: -; d_call: -; v_call: TRBV2; cdr3_nt: TGTGCCAGCCTAAGGGAGTACACTGAAGCTTTCTTT; cdr3_aa: CASLREYTEAFF
j_call: TRBJ2-3; clone_size: -; d_call: TRBD1; v_call: TRBV28; cdr3_nt: TGTGCCAGCAGGGACCGGGACAGGGGTCCTTCCACAGATACGCAGTATTTT; cdr3_aa: CASRDRDRGPSTDTQYF
j_call: TRBJ1-1; clone_size: -; d_call: -; v_call: TRBV29-1; cdr3_nt: TGCAGCGTTGGACTGGGGCAAAACACTGAAGCTTTCTTT; cdr3_aa: CSVGLGQNTEAFF
j_call: TRBJ2-1; clone_size: -; d_call: -; v_call: TRBV28; cdr3_nt: TGTGCCCTCGGCTCCTACAATGAGCAGTTCTTC; cdr3_aa: CALGSYNEQFF
j_call: TRBJ2-6; clone_size: -; d_call: -; v_call: TRBV19; cdr3_nt: TGTGCCAGTACTAGTAAAGGGGCCAACGTCCTGACTTTC; cdr3_aa: CASTSKGANVLTF
j_call: TRBJ2-7; clone_size: -; d_call: -; v_call: TRBV6-6; cdr3_nt: TGTGCCAGCAGTTACTTATTAGCGGACGACTACGAGCAGTACTTC; cdr3_aa: CASSYLLADDYEQYF
j_call: TRBJ2-7; clone_size: once; d_call: -; v_call: TRBV30; cdr3_nt: TGTGCCTGGAGTGTAGGGAGATACGAGCAGTACTTC; cdr3_aa: CAWSVGRYEQYF
j_call: TRBJ1-2; clone_size: -; d_call: -; v_call: TRBV5-1; cdr3_nt: TGCGCCAGCAGCGGGGGCCCGGGTTCCTATGGCTACACCTTC; cdr3_aa: CASSGGPGSYGYTF
j_call: TRBJ2-3; clone_size: once; d_call: TRBD1; v_call: TRBV27; cdr3_nt: TGTGCCAGCAACTCAGGGGGTTGGGGCACAGATACGCAGTATTTT; cdr3_aa: CASNSGGWGTDTQYF
j_call: TRBJ2-3; clone_size: -; d_call: -; v_call: TRBV6-5; cdr3_nt: TGTGCCAGCAGTGGCACTAGTGCCGCAGATACGCAGTATTTT; cdr3_aa: CASSGTSAADTQYF
j_call: TRBJ2-7; clone_size: once; d_call: TRBD1; v_call: TRBV5-1; cdr3_nt: TGCGCCAGCAGCACCGGGACAGACGGCTACGAGCAGTACTTC; cdr3_aa: CASSTGTDGYEQYF
j_call: TRBJ2-7; clone_size: -; d_call: TRBD2; v_call: TRBV5-1; cdr3_nt: TGCGCCAGCAGCTTGGGGGGGACTAGCGGGGCCTACGAGCAGTACTTC; cdr3_aa: CASSLGGTSGAYEQYF
j_call: TRBJ2-7; clone_size: -; d_call: TRBD1; v_call: TRBV5-4; cdr3_nt: TGTGCCAGCGGAATACCGGGACAGGGGTACGAGCAGTACTTC; cdr3_aa: CASGIPGQGYEQYF
j_call: TRBJ2-1; clone_size: -; d_call: TRBD2; v_call: TRBV11-3; cdr3_nt: TGTGCCAGCAGCGACCGGACTAGCGGGACCTACAATGAGCAGTTCTTC; cdr3_aa: CASSDRTSGTYNEQFF
j_call: TRBJ1-1; clone_size: -; d_call: TRBD1; v_call: TRBV5-6; cdr3_nt: TGTGCCAGCAGCTTGTGGGACAGGAACACTGAAGCTTTCTTT; cdr3_aa: CASSLWDRNTEAFF
j_call: TRBJ2-1; clone_size: -; d_call: -; v_call: TRBV27; cdr3_nt: TGTGCCAGCAGTCCCCGGGACTGGGGGAGGGGGAATGAGCAGTTCTTC; cdr3_aa: CASSPRDWGRGNEQFF
j_call: TRBJ2-1; clone_size: once; d_call: TRBD2; v_call: TRBV4-2; cdr3_nt: TGTGCCAGCAGCCAAGTATCCGGACTAGCAGAGAGGGATGAGCAGTTCTTC; cdr3_aa: CASSQVSGLAERDEQFF
j_call: TRBJ2-7; clone_size: -; d_call: -; v_call: TRBV18; cdr3_nt: TGTGCCAGCTCACCCATGGGGCACGAGCAGTACTTC; cdr3_aa: CASSPMGHEQYF
j_call: TRBJ2-3; clone_size: -; d_call: TRBD2; v_call: TRBV18; cdr3_nt: TGTGCCAGCTCACCCCTTGGTAGCGGGAGGGCCGATACGCAGTATTTT; cdr3_aa: CASSPLGSGRADTQYF
j_call: TRBJ2-7; clone_size: -; d_call: -; v_call: TRBV11-3; cdr3_nt: TGTGCCAGCAGCTTAGCGAGCTACGAGCAGTACTTC; cdr3_aa: CASSLASYEQYF